The clone carrying this T cell receptor (beta chain) was seen ten or more times. Its antigen is currently unknown. These data are taken from a study of CD8 T cells in ankylosing spondylitis. Making use of molecular barcodes, quantitative 5'-RACE generated TCR beta libraries. Using its own MiXCR run on the 5' RACE reads, TCRdb lists one record per CDR3 protein. The sample lists 800,000 to 900,000 distinct CDR3 sequences; 10% to 15% were seen once. Study-wide findings and caveats: Relatively scarce in peripheral blood, disease-linked clones were CD8+. The clones that were linked to disease were reported to be significantly enriched in matched synovial fluid samples from ankylosing spondylitis patients. One TCR beta motif, made up of roughly eight highly homologous variants, appeared characteristic of ankylosing spondylitis blood.

The sequence derives from a male donor with ankylosing spondylitis. Sequencing input: blood, either unsorted or a sorted T cell fraction (not recorded which).

Here the CDR3 DNA reads TGCAGTGCCCGACAACAGGGGGTGAACACTGAAGCTTTCTTT. It is translated as CSARQQGVNTEAFF. The rearrangement uses TRBV20-1 and TRBJ1-1; 8 positions agree with TRBD1. From germline, CDR1 is DFQATT and CDR2 SNEGSKA (reference sequence). The length of the CDR3 is 14 residues. The ends lost 6 bases at V and 0 bases at J; junction bases unmatched: 6.